The present T cell receptor (beta chain) was sequenced within a study of sequential checkpoint blockade in melanoma. The wider study: Matched biopsies came pretreatment and at week 13 for approximately 22 patients.

As to treatment: randomized to nivolumab then ipilimumab (arm A) or the reverse (arm B). Germline-derived CDR1 and CDR2 are KGHSH and LQKENI. V shed 3 bases and J 8 bases; nucleotides not matched to a gene: 11. The CDR3 loop spans 18 amino acids. Assay: immunoSEQ multiplex PCR; the TCRdb copy retains only in-frame clones and omits some. The sample has under 7,000 clones, roughly 28% seen once; the top ten hold 20%. This clone has more than one count but fewer than ten. Material: tumor tissue (inferred from file names), obtained from a patient given nivolumab and ipilimumab in sequence. J is TRBJ2-2 and V is TRBV18; TRBD2 agrees at 14 bases. The clonotype originates from a human donor with melanoma. DNA of the CDR3: TGTGCCAGCTCACCCCTCGCGACTAGCGGGGGGGCGGCGGGGGAGCTGTTTTTT. This codes for CASSPLATSGGAAGELFF.